The 5 T cell receptor beta chains below were found in one sample sequenced in a study of OX40 agonist ivuxolimab in advanced cancers. The method was immunoSEQ multiplex PCR; TCRdb's version includes in-frame clones alone and lacks a portion of them. The sample holds just under 20,000 clones, around 83% seen once. Material: CD4+ or CD8+ T cells sorted from blood, obtained in a trial of the OX40 agonist ivuxolimab. The origin of the receptors is an adult with an advanced solid tumor such as melanoma, head and neck, liver or kidney cancer.

This clone was detected only once. This chain links TRBV28 with TRBJ1-3; 9 bases are a match to TRBD1. The CDR3 has 14 residues. CDR1 is MDHEN, CDR2 SYDVKM, per germline. V shed 7 bases and J 7 bases; nucleotides not matched to a gene: 8. The DNA for the CDR3 is TGTGCCAGCACCCTACAGGGGGCATGGAACACCATATATTTT. This gives the protein CASTLQGAWNTIYF.

The J gene is TRBJ1-4, the V gene TRBV18; 7 bases line up with TRBD1. The CDR3 loop spans 14 amino acids. Germline assignment: CDR1 KGHSH and CDR2 LQKENI. V shed 6 bases and J 8 bases; nucleotides not matched to a gene: 9. The CDR3 sequence is CASSPRDSREKLFF. The CDR3 DNA sequence: TGTGCCAGCTCCCCAAGGGACAGTAGGGAAAAACTGTTTTTT.

This clone occurred once. The chain employs TRBV9 and TRBJ2-2, with TRBD2 matching over 8 bases. Germline-derived CDR1 and CDR2 are SGDLS and YYNGEE. The length of the CDR3 is 17 residues. V trimming: 0 bases; J trimming: 5 bases; junction bases outside the gene matches: 9. DNA for the CDR3: TGTGCCAGCAGCGTAGTTGCGAGCGGGAGTGGGACCGGGGAGCTGTTTTTT. Amino acids: CASSVVASGSGTGELFF.

The gene calls are TRBV28 and TRBJ2-7; D gene unclear. V was cut by 6 bases and J by 3 bases, with 18 bases left in between. The germline V gene encodes CDR1 MDHEN and CDR2 SYDVKM. The CDR3 covers 15 residues. The CDR3 protein is CASSPRGGVDYEQYF. For the CDR3, the DNA is TGTGCCAGCAGCCCCCGAGGTGGGGTGGACTACGAGCAGTACTTC. Using reference TRBV28 and TRBJ2-7 for the parts outside the CDR3, the full variable domain is DVKVTQSSRYLVKRTGEKVFLECVQDMDHENMFWYRQDPGLGLRLIYFSYDVKMKEKGDIPEGYSVSREKKERFSLILESASTNQTSMYLCASSPRGGVDYEQYFGPGTRLTVT.

In its sample, this clone was seen once. The chain recombines TRBV7-9 with TRBJ2-5, with 10 bases matching TRBD2. Germline-derived CDR1 and CDR2 are SEHNR and FQNEAQ (reference sequence). The CDR3 is 15 residues long. The V and J ends lost 5 bases and 5 bases, in that order; junction bases with no gene match: 8. This chain's CDR3 is CASSESGRALETQYF. DNA of the CDR3: TGTGCCAGCAGCGAGAGCGGGAGGGCCTTGGAGACCCAGTACTTC.